Each of the 19 T cell receptor beta chains below was sequenced from the same sample in a study of spatial heterogeneity in lung cancer. Time point reported: sample taken at primary tumor resection. Each CDR3 protein gets one entry after TCRdb re-called the 5' RACE reads with MiXCR. The sample has 50,000 to 75,000 distinct CDR3 sequences, under 7.5% seen once. The sample consisted of PBMCs, taken at surgery. The receptors here all came from a female donor with early-stage non-small cell lung cancer.

V gene TRBV4-1 combines with J gene TRBJ2-1; no firm D call. V lost 4 bases and J lost 6, with 10 bases in between. Germline V lookup: CDR1 MGHRA, CDR2 YSYEKL. The CDR3 contains 13 residues. The CDR3 loop reads CASSPRNANEQFF. CDR3 sequence (DNA): TGCGCCAGCAGCCCGCGTAATGCCAATGAGCAGTTCTTC.

This clonotype came up many times. The V gene is TRBV7-7, the J gene TRBJ2-2; 7 bases line up with TRBD2. The trim removed 6 bases at V and 1 base at J, leaving 8 bases unmatched. This CDR3 has 16 amino acids. Germline V gene data show CDR1 as SSHAT and CDR2 as FNYEAQ (reference sequence). CDR3 residues: CASSQTSAKNTGELFF. CDR3 bases: TGTGCCAGCAGTCAAACTAGCGCGAAGAACACCGGGGAGCTGTTTTTT.

The sample holds many counts of this clonotype. V usage is TRBV7-2 and J usage is TRBJ1-5, with TRBD1 matching over 9 bases. This CDR3 comprises 16 residues. CDR1 SGHTA and CDR2 FQGNSA come from the germline V gene. V gave up 3 bases and J gave up 0 bases; unmatched junction bases: 3. The CDR3 bases are TGTGCCAGCAGCTTGGGGACAGGGATTAGCAATCAGCCCCAGCATTTT. It translates to CASSLGTGISNQPQHF. Full variable domain (missing parts from reference TRBV7-2 and TRBJ1-5): GAGVSQSPSNKVTEKGKDVELRCDPISGHTALYWYRQSLGQGLEFLIYFQGNSAPDKSGLPSDRFSAERTGGSVSTLTIQRTQQEDSAVYLCASSLGTGISNQPQHFGDGTRLSIL.

The rearrangement uses TRBV20-1 and TRBJ1-2; 7 bases agree with TRBD1. This CDR3 spans 13 amino acids. Germline CDR1 DFQATT, CDR2 SNEGSKA (reference sequence). V trimming: 0 bases; J trimming: 7 bases; junction bases outside the gene matches: 5. The CDR3 sequence: CSARDRDRFGYTF. The DNA of the CDR3 is TGCAGTGCTAGAGATAGGGACAGATTTGGCTACACCTTC.

The chain uses TRBV5-6 and TRBJ1-1; no firm D call. Germline assignment: CDR1 SGHDT and CDR2 YYEEEE. CDR3 size: 13 residues. V lost 0 bases and J 7 bases, leaving 10 bases between the germline ends. The CDR3, as DNA: TGTGCCAGCAGCTTGGGCAGCATCGATGAAGCTTTCTTT. This codes for CASSLGSIDEAFF.

The rearrangement uses TRBV11-2 and TRBJ1-6; 8 bases map to TRBD1. Germline V gene sequence: CDR1 SGHAT, CDR2 FQNNGV. The CDR3 has 17 amino acids. V dropped 3 bases and J dropped 2; count of bases not matched to a gene: 6. DNA of the CDR3: TGTGCCAGCAGCTTCCGACAGGGGCAAACCTATAATTCACCCCTCCACTTT. It codes for CASSFRQGQTYNSPLHF.

The table lists this clonotype with many counts. V is TRBV20-1 and J is TRBJ2-7; the D is unclear. Trimming stripped 3 bases from V and 0 bases from J, with 12 bases between. Per germline, CDR1 DFQATT and CDR2 SNEGSKA (reference sequence). The CDR3 runs 14 residues. CDR3: CSARSPRFSYEQYV. As DNA, the CDR3 is TGCAGTGCTAGGTCCCCTCGGTTCTCCTACGAGCAGTACGTC.

This clonotype has at least ten counts. The genes are TRBV5-1 and TRBJ2-1; D not certain. From germline, CDR1 is SGHRS and CDR2 YFSETQ. The CDR3 is made up of 17 amino acids. V was cut by 4 bases and J by 2 bases, with 19 bases left in between. Written as DNA, the CDR3 is TGCGCCAGCAGCCAATTCTACACCAGGCGTCCCTACAATGAGCAGTTCTTC. It translates to CASSQFYTRRPYNEQFF.

This clonotype was counted at least ten times. The junction differs from germline at one of its ends, possibly a read error. The rearrangement uses TRBV2 and TRBJ2-5, with 9 bases fitting TRBD2. The CDR3 contains 17 residues. CDR1 is SNHLY, CDR2 FYNNEI, per germline. The CDR3: CASSEGAGGQVQKTQYF. The CDR3 bases are TGTGCCAGCAGTGAAGGAGCGGGGGGCCAAGTCCAAAAGACCCAGTACTTC.

This clonotype was counted ten times or more. The chain links TRBV5-4 to TRBJ2-1; 8 positions agree with TRBD2. V shed 0 bases, J shed 8 bases, and the junction held 4 bases outside the gene matches. Germline V CDR1 and CDR2: SGHNT, YYREEE (reference sequence). The CDR3 spans 14 residues. DNA of the CDR3: TGTGCCAGCAGCTTGGAAGCGGGGGACTATGAGCAGTTCTTC. Translating gives CASSLEAGDYEQFF.

This clonotype was detected many times. The J gene is TRBJ1-2, the V gene TRBV11-3, with D unresolved. The ends were cut back, 3 bases at V and 8 bases at J, with 13 bases in the middle. This CDR3 has 13 residues. CDR1 is SGHNT, CDR2 YENEEA, per germline. The CDR3 DNA follows: TGTGCCAGCAGCTTCACCGATCTTCGGGGCTACACCTTC. It translates to CASSFTDLRGYTF.

The chain is built from TRBV5-1 and TRBJ2-1; the match to TRBD2 covers 7 bases. Germline-derived CDR1 and CDR2 are SGHRS and YFSETQ. The CDR3 is made up of 15 amino acids. The trim removed 2 bases at V and 2 bases at J, leaving 4 bases unmatched. CDR3 amino acids: CASSLTSATYNEQFF. For the CDR3, the DNA is TGCGCCAGCAGCTTAACTAGCGCCACCTACAATGAGCAGTTCTTC.

This clonotype came up many times. The J gene is TRBJ1-1, the V gene TRBV5-1, with TRBD1 identical over 10 bases. Germline CDR1 and CDR2: SGHRS and YFSETQ. The CDR3 runs 15 residues. V dropped 3 bases and J dropped 3; count of bases not matched to a gene: 5. CDR3 protein: CASSWDRGGDTEAFF. In DNA, the CDR3 is TGCGCCAGCAGCTGGGACAGGGGAGGAGACACTGAAGCTTTCTTT.

This chain uses TRBV3-1 with TRBJ1-1, with D tentatively TRBD1 (6 bases). In germline, CDR1 is LGHDT, CDR2 YNNKEL (reference sequence). This CDR3 is built from 15 residues. V was shortened by 1 base and J by 1 base, with 10 bases between the two germline ends. The CDR3, as DNA: TGTGCCAGCAGCCAAGCCCGGACAGCGAACACTGAAGCTTTCTTT. Its protein product is CASSQARTANTEAFF.

V usage is TRBV19 and J usage is TRBJ1-1; 8 nucleotides match TRBD1. The CDR3 has 15 residues. Germline V gene data show CDR1 as LNHDA and CDR2 as SQIVND (reference sequence). J gave up 5 bases and V 3 bases, and 8 bases lay outside the gene matches. CDR3 in amino acids: CASSMFRQGRTEAFF. DNA of the CDR3: TGTGCCAGTAGTATGTTCCGACAGGGGCGAACTGAAGCTTTCTTT.

This clonotype was observed a single time. The DNA of the CDR3 is TGCGCCAGCAGCCCTAGCGGGGGCCCGGATACGCAGTATTTT. Protein: CASSPSGGPDTQYF. This chain connects TRBV5-1 to TRBJ2-3, with 10 bases lining up with TRBD2. Germline lookup yields CDR1 SGHRS and CDR2 YFSETQ. The CDR3 sequence is 14 residues long. V trimming: 4 bases; J trimming: 6 bases; junction bases outside the gene matches: 5.

This clonotype was seen more than once but under ten times. The chain couples TRBV6-5 to TRBJ1-5, with TRBD1 matching 10 bases. Unmatched junction bases numbered 4, after V lost 6 bases and J lost 5 bases. Germline values: CDR1 MNHEY, CDR2 SVGAGI. The CDR3 has 14 amino acids. This CDR3 reads CASRETGGDQPQHF. The CDR3 coding sequence is TGTGCCAGCAGGGAGACAGGGGGCGATCAGCCCCAGCATTTT.

V gene TRBV7-6 combines with J gene TRBJ2-3; 8 nucleotides line up with TRBD1. This CDR3 has 14 amino acids. V dropped 5 bases and J dropped 5; count of bases not matched to a gene: 6. CDR1 and CDR2 from the germline V gene are SGHVS and FNYEAQ. In DNA, the CDR3 is TGTGCCAGCAGCCTTGGACAGGGCCTAGATACGCAGTATTTT. Amino acid sequence: CASSLGQGLDTQYF.

CDR3 protein: CASSTDRASMNTEAFF. The CDR3 DNA sequence: TGCGCCAGCAGCACGGACAGGGCGTCCATGAACACTGAAGCTTTCTTT. The chain uses TRBV5-1 and TRBJ1-1; TRBD1 matches at 8 bases. Germline CDR1 reads SGHRS; CDR2 reads YFSETQ. The CDR3 is 16 residues long. V trimming: 4 bases; J trimming: 0 bases; junction bases outside the gene matches: 8.